Reported below is one T cell receptor (beta chain). Its specificity is unknown. Other DNA sequences in this specimen translate into the identical CDR3. Germline trimming cut 0 bases from V and 4 bases from J; bases unmatched to any gene: 3. The germline V gene has CDR1 SGDLS and CDR2 YYNGEE. This CDR3 has 14 residues. These data originate in a study of shared clonotypes between healthy human individuals. General study results and limits: The study generally estimated greater richness for naive than memory subsets.

Deep level was the assay's run setting. TCRdb keeps only in-frame clones here, not all; method: immunoSEQ multiplex PCR. The table includes about 2.4 million clones, roughly 93% detected once. V is TRBV9 and J is TRBJ2-7; TRBD1 aligns across 8 bases. The sequenced sample consisted of naive CD4+ T cells from PBMCs. The subset here: CD45RA+ positively selected. This sequence originates from a man between 18 and 35 years old in good health. Some clones in this sample may be carry-over from other donors' samples. CDR3 sequence reads: CASSVGQGAYEQYF. The CDR3 DNA is TGTGCCAGCAGCGTAGGCCAGGGGGCTTACGAGCAGTACTTC. Based on the CDR3 plus reference TRBV9 and TRBJ2-7, the full variable domain is DSGVTQTPKHLITATGQRVTLRCSPRSGDLSVYWYQQSLDQGLQFLIQYYNGEERAKGNILERFSAQQFPDLHSELNLSSLELGDSALYFCASSVGQGAYEQYFGPGTRLTVT.